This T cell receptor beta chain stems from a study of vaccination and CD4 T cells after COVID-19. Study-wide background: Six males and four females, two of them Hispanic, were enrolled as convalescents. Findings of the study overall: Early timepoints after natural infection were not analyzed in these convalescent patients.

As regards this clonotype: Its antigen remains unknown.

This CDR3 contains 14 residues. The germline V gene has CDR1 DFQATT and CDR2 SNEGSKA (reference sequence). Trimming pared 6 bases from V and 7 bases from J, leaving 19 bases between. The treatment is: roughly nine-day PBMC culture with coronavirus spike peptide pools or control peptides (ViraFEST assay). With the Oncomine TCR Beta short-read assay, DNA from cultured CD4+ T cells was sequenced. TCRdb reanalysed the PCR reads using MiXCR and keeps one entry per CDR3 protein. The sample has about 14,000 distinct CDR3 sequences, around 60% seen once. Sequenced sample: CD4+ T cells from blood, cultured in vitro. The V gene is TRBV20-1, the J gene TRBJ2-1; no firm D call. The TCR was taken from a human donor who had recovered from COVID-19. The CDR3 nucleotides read TGCAGTGCCCCAAGGTTCCCCCTCTTTAATGAGCAGTTCTTC. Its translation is CSAPRFPLFNEQFF.